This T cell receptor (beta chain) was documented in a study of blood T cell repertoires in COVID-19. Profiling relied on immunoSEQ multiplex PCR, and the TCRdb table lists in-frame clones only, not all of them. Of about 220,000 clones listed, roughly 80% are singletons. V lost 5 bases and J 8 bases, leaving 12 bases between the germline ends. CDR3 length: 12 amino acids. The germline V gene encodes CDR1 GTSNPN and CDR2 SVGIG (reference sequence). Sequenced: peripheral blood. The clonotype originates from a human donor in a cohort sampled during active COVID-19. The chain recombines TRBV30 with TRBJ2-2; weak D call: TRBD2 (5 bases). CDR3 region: CAWVPEGGELFF. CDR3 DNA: TGTGCCTGGGTCCCAGAGGGTGGGGAGCTGTTTTTT.